The 32 T cell receptor beta chains reported below all come from one sample, sequenced in a study of blood T cells in healthy people across ages. Primed by a sample-barcoded 5' primer and a J-beta primer mix, a second PCR proceeded for 7 to 11 cycles. From the 5' RACE reads, TCRdb called clonotypes with MiXCR, one entry per CDR3 protein. The table shows approximately 800,000 distinct CDR3 sequences, with 20% to 30% occurring only once. Another study also made use of these data, one on T cells of mothers and their children.

The sample consisted of blood. All receptors derive from a boy between 10 and 17 years old in good health.

This sequence joins TRBV7-3 and TRBJ2-5; D possibly corresponds to TRBD2 (6 bases). V lost 2 bases and J 5 bases, leaving 12 bases between the germline ends. The germline gives CDR1 SGHTA, CDR2 FQGTGA. The CDR3 consists of 14 residues. The DNA of the CDR3 is TGTGCCAGCAGCTTATACGGGAGATGGGAGACCCAGTACTTC. Amino acid sequence: CASSLYGRWETQYF. Based on the CDR3 plus reference TRBV7-3 and TRBJ2-5, the full variable domain is GAGVSQTPSNKVTEKGKYVELRCDPISGHTALYWYRQSLGQGPEFLIYFQGTGAADDSGLPNDRFFAVRPEGSVSTLKIQRTERGDSAVYLCASSLYGRWETQYFGPGTRLLVL.

This clonotype was seen ten or more times. The CDR3 DNA sequence: TGCGCCAGCAGCTTGGAAGGCTCCGGGGCCAACGTCCTGACTTTC. This translates into CASSLEGSGANVLTF. The chain recombines TRBV5-1 with TRBJ2-6, with D unclear. Germline-derived CDR1 and CDR2 are SGHRS and YFSETQ. V was trimmed by 0 bases and J by 4 bases, leaving 8 bases between them. The CDR3 has 15 residues.

This clonotype occurred many times. The chain couples TRBV4-1 to TRBJ2-5; tentative D call: TRBD2 (6 bases). The CDR3 is 11 residues long. CDR1 and CDR2 from the germline V gene are MGHRA and YSYEKL. The germline V and J ends were trimmed by 8 bases and 10 bases, with 14 bases remaining between them. This CDR3 reads CASRGGAGQYF. The CDR3 DNA is TGCGCCAGCCGGGGCGGGGCGGGCCAGTACTTC.

The chain carries TRBV20-1 and TRBJ1-2; D is undetermined. Germline V lookup: CDR1 DFQATT, CDR2 SNEGSKA (reference sequence). This CDR3 has 16 residues. V lost 6 bases and J 4 bases, leaving 24 bases between the germline ends. The CDR3: CSAPPSSLTETYGYTF. DNA of the CDR3: TGCAGTGCACCCCCCTCCTCTCTCACAGAGACCTATGGCTACACCTTC.

The V gene is TRBV5-6, the J gene TRBJ1-2; no reliable D call. Germline CDR1 and CDR2: SGHDT and YYEEEE. Trimming shortened V by 4 bases and J by 8 bases, and 18 bases separated the two germline ends. CDR3 length: 14 amino acids. CDR3 loop: CASSDLPRTWGYTF. For the CDR3, the DNA is TGTGCCAGCAGCGACCTCCCTAGAACGTGGGGCTACACCTTC.

This clonotype has a handful of counts. The chain combines TRBV6-5 with TRBJ2-1; 11 positions match TRBD2. This CDR3 contains 15 residues. The V and J ends lost 5 bases and 8 bases, in that order; junction bases with no gene match: 8. Germline CDR1 MNHEY, CDR2 SVGAGI. The CDR3 DNA sequence: TGTGCCAGCAGTCCTCTAGCGGGGGGAAGGTATGAGCAGTTCTTC. This translates into CASSPLAGGRYEQFF.

This clonotype has a count of ten or more. The gene calls are TRBV27 and TRBJ2-3; no clear D gene. The CDR3 totals 13 residues. Germline assignment: CDR1 MNHEY and CDR2 SMNVEV (reference sequence). V was clipped by 2 bases and J by 3 bases, with 6 bases between them. The CDR3 is CASSLGFTDTQYF. In DNA, the CDR3 is TGTGCCAGCAGTTTAGGTTTTACAGATACGCAGTATTTT.

There are a few counts of this clonotype. The chain uses TRBV28 and TRBJ1-2; D remains ambiguous. Germline V gene sequence: CDR1 MDHEN, CDR2 SYDVKM. V lost 9 bases and J lost 6, with 14 bases in between. The CDR3 loop spans 12 amino acids. CDR3 in DNA: TGTGCCAGGTGGTCATACAAGGATGGCTACACCTTC. Translated: CARWSYKDGYTF.

This clonotype came up a few times. The chain carries TRBV12-3 or TRBV12-4 and TRBJ1-4, with 11 bases aligning to TRBD1. The CDR3 sequence is 14 residues long. V shed 7 bases, J shed 8 bases, and the junction held 6 bases outside the gene matches. The CDR3 loop is CASTPGQGEEKLFF. The CDR3 region has the DNA TGTGCCAGCACTCCGGGACAGGGGGAAGAAAAACTGTTTTTT.

There are a few counts of this clonotype. This chain links TRBV7-9 with TRBJ1-5; TRBD1 aligns across 7 bases. The V segment lost 1 base and the J segment 5 bases; nucleotides outside the gene matches: 11. Germline assignment: CDR1 SEHNR and CDR2 FQNEAQ (reference sequence). CDR3 length equals 17 residues. The CDR3 nucleotides are TGTGCCAGCAGCTTAGAGGGGACAGCTCCATTGGATCAGCCCCAGCATTTT. Translation gives CASSLEGTAPLDQPQHF.

This rearrangement joins TRBV9 to TRBJ2-7; D may be TRBD2 (6 bases). The CDR3 runs 13 residues. CDR1 and CDR2 (germline): SGDLS, YYNGEE. Trimming pared 0 bases from V and 6 bases from J, leaving 10 bases between. The CDR3 bases are TGTGCCAGCAGCGTAGAGCCCGGGAGCGAGCAGTACTTC. The encoded protein is CASSVEPGSEQYF.

This clonotype was counted between two and nine times. This sequence joins TRBV10-3 and TRBJ2-5; TRBD1 is a possible D gene (5 bases). The J call could be wrong; TRBJ2-1 is a better fit for the DNA end. The CDR3 runs to 15 residues. Germline V lookup: CDR1 ENHRY, CDR2 SYGVKD. Here the CDR3 reads CAISEKTEIDNEQFF. DNA for the CDR3: TGTGCCATCAGTGAGAAGACAGAAATCGACAATGAGCAGTTCTTC.

This clonotype was recorded only once. This sequence joins TRBV10-3 and TRBJ2-1; 10 bases agree with TRBD2. After removal of 6 bases from V and 4 bases from J, the junction contained 9 bases not matched to a gene. Per germline, CDR1 ENHRY and CDR2 SYGVKD. The CDR3 totals 16 residues. Here the CDR3 DNA reads TGTGCCATCAGGGCTAGCGGGGGTCCCGAGTACAATGAGCAGTTCTTC. Translated, it gives CAIRASGGPEYNEQFF.

This clonotype was seen only a few times. The chain recombines TRBV29-1 with TRBJ2-5, with 8 bases that match TRBD1. Germline V gene sequence: CDR1 SQVTM, CDR2 ANQGSEA. With 5 bases clipped from V and 2 bases from J, the junction kept 1 base outside the gene matches. The CDR3 has 12 residues. The CDR3 region is CSVRQGQETQYF. As DNA, the CDR3 is TGCAGCGTTCGACAGGGGCAAGAGACCCAGTACTTC.

This clonotype was counted between two and nine times. The gene calls are TRBV18 and TRBJ1-5; D remains unclear. Looked up from germline, CDR1 is KGHSH and CDR2 is LQKENI. The germline V and J ends were trimmed by 2 bases and 9 bases, with 8 bases remaining between them. The CDR3 length is 12 residues. This CDR3 is CASSPDHRPQHF. The DNA of the CDR3 is TGTGCCAGCTCACCAGATCACCGGCCCCAGCATTTT.

The chain has TRBV10-2 and TRBJ2-4; 10 positions agree with TRBD1. Unmatched junction bases numbered 7, after V lost 4 bases and J lost 7 bases. Per germline, CDR1 WSHSY and CDR2 SAAADI. This CDR3 region has 15 residues. CDR3 sequence reads: CASSVNLGQGNIQYF. In DNA, the CDR3 is TGCGCCAGCAGTGTGAACTTGGGACAGGGGAACATTCAGTACTTC.

In this sample, this clonotype turned up a few times. The rearrangement links TRBV6-5 to TRBJ2-1, with a tentative D call TRBD2 (5 bases). Trimming left V 2 bases short and J 9 bases short, with 11 bases between. Looked up from germline, CDR1 is MNHEY and CDR2 is SVGAGI. This CDR3 has 13 amino acids. As DNA, the CDR3 is TGTGCCAGCAGTTACAACCCACGGGGTGAGCAGTTCTTC. Translated: CASSYNPRGEQFF.

As regards this clonotype: Germline and junction disagree at one end, which may indicate a read error. V gene TRBV2 combines with J gene TRBJ2-6; possibly TRBD1 for D (5 bases). Germline loops: CDR1 SNHLY, CDR2 FYNNEI. The CDR3 length is 14 residues. The CDR3 DNA is TGTGCCAGCAGTGACATGCGTGGGGCCAACGTCCCGACTTTC. Translating it yields CASSDMRGANVPTF.

This clonotype was recorded a few times. The chain employs TRBV7-3 and TRBJ1-6; D not resolved. The germline V and J ends were trimmed by 4 bases and 7 bases, with 8 bases remaining between them. The germline V gene encodes CDR1 SGHTA and CDR2 FQGTGA. The CDR3 totals 13 residues. The CDR3 DNA is TGTGCCAGCAGCTCCCTCAGGAATTCACCCCTCCACTTT. Amino acid sequence: CASSSLRNSPLHF.

This clonotype occurred a few times. The rearrangement links TRBV29-1 to TRBJ2-2; the match to TRBD1 covers 8 bases. With 3 bases clipped from V and 6 bases from J, the junction kept 3 bases outside the gene matches. Looked up from germline, CDR1 is SQVTM and CDR2 is ANQGSEA. The CDR3 consists of 13 residues. CDR3 sequence (DNA): TGCAGCGTTGAGAGGGACAGGCCCGGGGAGCTGTTTTTT. Protein product: CSVERDRPGELFF.

This clonotype was counted between two and nine times. The rearrangement uses TRBV6-1 and TRBJ1-6; D is undetermined. Germline CDR1 reads MNHNS; CDR2 reads SASEGT. Trimming took 1 base from V and 5 from J, leaving 6 bases between them. The CDR3 is made up of 14 amino acids. The CDR3 sequence is CASSEGLHNSPLHF. CDR3 DNA sequence: TGTGCCAGCAGTGAAGGGCTCCATAATTCACCCCTCCACTTT.

This clonotype occurred a few times. This chain links TRBV2 with TRBJ2-7, with 11 positions matching TRBD1. The CDR3 extends over 15 amino acids. Trimming cost V 5 bases and J 3 bases; bases outside gene matches: 6. Germline assignment: CDR1 SNHLY and CDR2 FYNNEI. The CDR3: CASSSPGQGDYEQYF. The CDR3 DNA is TGTGCCAGCAGTAGCCCGGGACAGGGGGACTACGAGCAGTACTTC.

The chain is built from TRBV7-9 and TRBJ1-1, with D possibly TRBD1 on 6 matching bases. The germline V and J ends were trimmed by 5 bases and 3 bases, with 22 bases remaining between them. CDR3 length equals 17 residues. Germline V gene sequence: CDR1 SEHNR, CDR2 FQNEAQ (reference sequence). For the CDR3, the DNA is TGTGCCAGCAGCGGGTCGGCAGGTAGAAAGGGGGACACTGAAGCTTTCTTT. Its translation is CASSGSAGRKGDTEAFF.

This clonotype appeared once. V usage is TRBV18 and J usage is TRBJ1-4, with D unclear. Germline CDR1 and CDR2: KGHSH and LQKENI. The CDR3 totals 14 residues. The germline V and J ends were trimmed by 2 bases and 3 bases, with 7 bases remaining between them. This chain's CDR3 is CASSPGPPNEKLFF. The CDR3 bases are TGTGCCAGCTCACCAGGACCCCCTAATGAAAAACTGTTTTTT.

Regarding this clonotype: A read error is likely, as this CDR3 ends without the conserved phenylalanine or tryptophan. The rearrangement joins TRBV27 to TRBJ2-1; 11 nucleotides align to TRBD1. The V gene end was trimmed by 5 bases and the J gene end by 4 bases; junction bases not matched to a gene: 10. This CDR3 is 17 amino acids long. The germline gives CDR1 MNHEY, CDR2 SMNVEV (reference sequence). This CDR3 reads CASSIFKGQGAYNEQFV. The CDR3 region has the DNA TGTGCCAGCAGTATCTTCAAAGGACAGGGGGCATACAATGAGCAGTTCGTC.

This clonotype was detected a few times. This chain links TRBV15 with TRBJ2-7, with D perhaps assigned TRBD1 or TRBD2 (5 bases each). V was pared by 0 bases and J by 3 bases, with 9 bases between. Germline V gene lookup returns CDR1 LNHNV and CDR2 YYDKDF (reference sequence). CDR3 length: 14 amino acids. CDR3 amino acids: CATSRDGGYYEQYF. The CDR3 bases are TGTGCCACCAGCAGAGATGGGGGATACTACGAGCAGTACTTC.

This sequence joins TRBV2 and TRBJ2-7, with 9 nucleotides matching TRBD1. Germline V gives CDR1 SNHLY, CDR2 FYNNEI. The junction had 12 bases not matched to a gene; V was cut back by 2 bases and J by 4 bases. The length of the CDR3 is 17 residues. The CDR3 spells CASSEPWTGEVLYEQYF. In nucleotides, the CDR3 is TGTGCCAGCAGTGAACCTTGGACAGGGGAGGTGTTGTACGAGCAGTACTTC.

The chain has TRBV6-6 and TRBJ1-2; D ambiguous. Germline CDR1 and CDR2: MNHNY and SVGAGI (reference sequence). V was shortened by 2 bases and J by 5 bases, with 15 bases between the two germline ends. The CDR3 sequence is 15 residues long. The CDR3 is CASSYTRESLYGYTF. The CDR3 DNA sequence: TGTGCCAGCAGTTACACCCGGGAGAGTCTTTATGGCTACACCTTC.

This clonotype was seen more than once but under ten times. The V and J genes are TRBV20-1 and TRBJ1-1; D is uncertain. Germline assignment: CDR1 DFQATT and CDR2 SNEGSKA (reference sequence). The CDR3 runs 13 residues. V was pared by 3 bases and J by 0 bases, with 8 bases between. The CDR3 nucleotides read TGCAGTGCTAGTAGGCCCATGAACACTGAAGCTTTCTTT. Its translation: CSASRPMNTEAFF.

CDR3 residues: CASGLMLAGGYNEQFF. CDR3 in DNA: TGTGCTAGTGGTTTGATGCTAGCGGGGGGCTACAATGAGCAGTTCTTC. V is TRBV12-5 and J is TRBJ2-5, with 11 bases aligning to TRBD2. The DNA end favors TRBJ2-1, so the J call may be wrong. The CDR3 is made up of 16 amino acids. Germline V lookup: CDR1 LGHNT, CDR2 FRNRAP.

This clonotype was observed many times. This chain joins TRBV18 and TRBJ2-5; no definite D call. CDR3 size: 12 residues. Germline V CDR1 and CDR2: KGHSH, LQKENI. With 5 bases removed from V and 2 bases from J, the gap between germline ends came to 6 bases. The CDR3 region has the DNA TGTGCCAGCTCAGCGCTACAAGAGACCCAGTACTTC. Amino acids: CASSALQETQYF.

The sample holds a few counts of this clonotype. The rearrangement links TRBV9 to TRBJ2-3; possible D gene TRBD2, 5 bases. This CDR3 is 14 amino acids long. The germline gives CDR1 SGDLS, CDR2 YYNGEE. Trimming shortened V by 7 bases and J by 10 bases, and 22 bases separated the two germline ends. CDR3: CASSPAPRPEAQYF. In DNA, the CDR3 is TGTGCCAGCTCCCCCGCTCCTAGGCCGGAGGCGCAGTATTTT. The full variable domain, with the rest looked up from reference TRBV9 and TRBJ2-3, is DSGVTQTPKHLITATGQRVTLRCSPRSGDLSVYWYQQSLDQGLQFLIQYYNGEERAKGNILERFSAQQFPDLHSELNLSSLELGDSALYFCASSPAPRPEAQYFGPGTRLTVL.